These 23 T cell receptor beta chains share one sample of origin, sequenced in a study of blood T cell repertoires in COVID-19. Here immunoSEQ multiplex PCR was the method, and the copy in TCRdb shows in-frame clones only, minus some. The sample consists of about 50,000 clones, around four fifths of them appearing once. The sample comprised peripheral blood. The receptors originated from a man in his 70s with active COVID-19.

J is TRBJ2-6 and V is TRBV28; 11 nucleotides align to TRBD1. V lost 7 bases and J lost 2; bases outside the gene matches: 7. The CDR3 runs 17 residues. The germline gives CDR1 MDHEN, CDR2 SYDVKM. CDR3 in DNA: TGTGCCAGCATTCGGGACAGGGGGTCCGCTGGGGCCAACGTCCTGACTTTC. As protein: CASIRDRGSAGANVLTF.

The rearrangement joins TRBV6-2 or TRBV6-3 to TRBJ1-5, with D perhaps TRBD1 (5 bases). There are 14 residues in the CDR3. Germline V gives CDR1 MNHEY, CDR2 SVGEGT. The V and J ends lost 6 bases and 6 bases respectively, with 15 bases between them. The CDR3 region has the DNA TGTGCCAGCAGCCCCGGGGGGGTCGGTCAGCCCCAGCATTTT. It is translated as CASSPGGVGQPQHF.

The chain is built from TRBV5-4 and TRBJ2-3; D unclear. Germline V gene lookup returns CDR1 SGHNT and CDR2 YYREEE (reference sequence). The V end lost 2 bases, the J end lost 5 bases, and 9 bases lay between the germline ends. The CDR3 sequence is 13 residues long. Here the CDR3 reads CASSFLTGDTQYF. The CDR3 DNA follows: TGTGCCAGCAGCTTCTTGACGGGAGATACGCAGTATTTT.

This clone was counted a single time. The genes are TRBV5-5 and TRBJ1-3; 8 bases fit TRBD1. The CDR3 has 13 residues. CDR1 is SGHKS, CDR2 YYEKEE, per germline (reference sequence). Losses at the gene ends were 4 bases for V and 6 bases for J; bases not matched to a gene: 3. The CDR3, as DNA: TGTGCCAGCAGCCTGGGACAGGAAAACACCATATATTTT. This sequence encodes CASSLGQENTIYF.

V and J are TRBV27 and TRBJ2-7, with D perhaps matching TRBD1 (7 bases). Germline CDR1 reads MNHEY; CDR2 reads SMNVEV (reference sequence). The CDR3 spans 13 residues. The ends were cut back, 8 bases at V and 4 bases at J, with 15 bases in the middle. CDR3 coding DNA: TGTGCCAGCGGGGGGCACAGGGGATACGAGCAGTACTTC. Translating gives CASGGHRGYEQYF.

The V and J genes are TRBV5-1 and TRBJ2-3; TRBD1 aligns across 10 bases. V shed 0 bases, J shed 4 bases, and the junction held 2 bases outside the gene matches. Germline CDR1 SGHRS, CDR2 YFSETQ. This CDR3 is 15 amino acids long. CDR3 region: CASSLGGQGADTQYF. The CDR3 DNA follows: TGCGCCAGCAGCTTGGGAGGACAGGGGGCAGATACGCAGTATTTT.

The genes are TRBV9 and TRBJ2-7; 8 nucleotides line up with TRBD1. V gave up 4 bases and J gave up 3 bases; unmatched junction bases: 9. The V gene's germline CDR1 is SGDLS and CDR2 YYNGEE. The CDR3 has 15 amino acids. The DNA for the CDR3 is TGTGCCAGCAGCCCCTCGGGACAGGCCTACTACGAGCAGTACTTC. Translation: CASSPSGQAYYEQYF.

This rearrangement joins TRBV7-2 to TRBJ2-5; 9 nucleotides match TRBD2. J was trimmed by 6 bases and V by 4 bases; bases with no gene match: 9. Germline V lookup: CDR1 SGHTA, CDR2 FQGNSA. This CDR3 comprises 15 residues. The CDR3 bases are TGTGCCAGCAGCTCCTCAGCTACTAGCGGGCAGACCCAGTACTTC. Amino acid sequence: CASSSSATSGQTQYF.

The J gene is TRBJ2-3, the V gene TRBV10-3; the D gene is possibly TRBD1 (5 bases). The length of the CDR3 is 15 residues. Trimming left V 5 bases short and J 0 bases short, with 12 bases between. The V gene's germline CDR1 is ENHRY and CDR2 SYGVKD. Here the CDR3 reads CAISPTGISTDTQYF. In DNA form, the CDR3 reads TGTGCCATCAGTCCTACAGGTATCAGCACAGATACGCAGTATTTT.

CDR3 coding DNA: TGTGCCAGCAGTGAAGGAGTAGATACGCAGTATTTT. Protein: CASSEGVDTQYF. V and J are TRBV6-1 and TRBJ2-3; D remains unclear. The CDR3 loop spans 12 amino acids. The V end lost 1 base, the J end lost 5 bases, and 4 bases lay between the germline ends. Germline CDR1 reads MNHNS; CDR2 reads SASEGT.

The rearrangement links TRBV7-3 to TRBJ2-2; 7 nucleotides agree with TRBD1. The germline V gene has CDR1 SGHTA and CDR2 FQGTGA. J gave up 6 bases and V 5 bases, and 6 bases lay outside the gene matches. The CDR3 runs 14 residues. CDR3 loop: CASSSHRGAGELFF. In DNA, the CDR3 is TGTGCCAGCAGCAGCCACAGGGGCGCCGGGGAGCTGTTTTTT.

This clone was recorded only once. The rearrangement links TRBV28 to TRBJ1-5; a weak D match, TRBD1 (6 bases). Germline values: CDR1 MDHEN, CDR2 SYDVKM. V gave up 10 bases and J gave up 4 bases, with 14 bases separating them. CDR3 size: 13 residues. The CDR3 DNA sequence: TGTGCCAACTCCCCAGACAGGAATCAGCCCCAGCATTTT. This translates into CANSPDRNQPQHF.

The rearrangement joins TRBV28 to TRBJ1-3; a weak D match, TRBD1 (6 bases). Germline CDR1 and CDR2: MDHEN and SYDVKM. The CDR3 runs 17 residues. V lost 3 bases and J lost 0, with 15 bases in between. The CDR3 DNA reads TGTGCCAGCAGTTTCATTTCCGGGACAAACTCTGGAAACACCATATATTTT. This encodes CASSFISGTNSGNTIYF.

This clone was detected only once. The chain joins TRBV11-2 to TRBJ2-4; tentative D call: TRBD2 (7 bases). Germline V lookup: CDR1 SGHAT, CDR2 FQNNGV. This CDR3 region has 15 residues. The V end was cut by 0 bases, the J end by 9 bases, with 15 bases between. CDR3 protein: CASSLDPGGPAIQYF. The CDR3 DNA reads as TGTGCCAGCAGCTTAGACCCGGGGGGCCCGGCCATTCAGTACTTC.

V is TRBV21-1 and J is TRBJ1-2. TRBV21-1 is described as a pseudogene. The CDR3 totals 13 residues. The CDR3 loop reads CASSRGRDYGYTF. The CDR3 DNA reads TGTGCCAGCAGCAGAGGGCGCGACTATGGCTACACCTTC.

This clone was counted once. The chain combines TRBV7-8 with TRBJ2-2, with D possibly TRBD1 on 5 matching bases. CDR3 length equals 14 residues. V lost 0 bases to trimming and J lost 4 bases, with 6 bases between them. CDR1 is SGHVS and CDR2 is FQNEAQ in the germline V gene. CDR3 bases: TGTGCCAGCAGCTTAGCGCAGGGCACCGGGGAGCTGTTTTTT. As protein: CASSLAQGTGELFF.

The rearrangement joins TRBV19 to TRBJ1-5; D gene ambiguous. The CDR3 has 13 amino acids. Trimming took 7 bases from V and 3 from J, leaving 10 bases between them. Germline V gives CDR1 LNHDA, CDR2 SQIVND (reference sequence). CDR3 region: CASTRRNNQPQHF. DNA of the CDR3: TGTGCCAGTACGAGGCGGAACAATCAGCCCCAGCATTTT.

The rearrangement links TRBV4-3 to TRBJ1-2, with D possibly TRBD1 on 6 matching bases. The CDR3 sequence is 16 residues long. Trimming shortened V by 4 bases and J by 3 bases, and 18 bases separated the two germline ends. Germline V gene lookup returns CDR1 LGHNA and CDR2 YSLEER. CDR3 residues: CASSPGAMGAYYGYTF. CDR3 sequence (DNA): TGCGCCAGCAGCCCAGGGGCGATGGGGGCCTACTATGGCTACACCTTC.

This sequence joins TRBV29-1 and TRBJ2-3; 7 bases agree with TRBD1. From germline, CDR1 is SQVTM and CDR2 ANQGSEA. Trimming removed 4 bases from V and 5 bases from J; junction bases left unmatched: 6. The CDR3 spans 13 residues. Here the CDR3 reads CSVGQGGKDTQYF. CDR3 nucleotide sequence: TGCAGCGTTGGACAGGGTGGCAAAGATACGCAGTATTTT.

CDR3 nucleotide sequence: TGTGCCTGGAGACAGAGCTCCTACAATGAGCAGTTCTTC. It translates to CAWRQSSYNEQFF. The rearrangement links TRBV30 to TRBJ2-1; D uncertain. V was trimmed by 3 bases and J by 0 bases, leaving 6 bases between them. The CDR3 has 13 residues. Per the germline V gene, CDR1 is GTSNPN and CDR2 is SVGIG (reference sequence).

The genes are TRBV6-5 and TRBJ2-7; 7 bases match TRBD1. The CDR3 length is 11 residues. Germline CDR1 is MNHEY and CDR2 is SVGAGI. With V trimmed by 9 bases and J by 3 bases, 2 bases remained unmatched. Written as DNA, the CDR3 is TGTGCCAGTCGGACAGGCTACGAGCAGTACTTC. Translation gives CASRTGYEQYF.

This clone has just a few counts. The CDR3: CASSVGYGAEHAFETQYF. In DNA form, the CDR3 reads TGTGCCAGCAGCGTAGGGTATGGGGCAGAACACGCGTTTGAGACCCAGTACTTC. The chain uses TRBV9 and TRBJ2-5, with a possible D match to TRBD1 (5 bases). Trimming left V 0 bases short and J 5 bases short, with 23 bases between. The CDR3 totals 18 residues. Germline V gives CDR1 SGDLS, CDR2 YYNGEE.

The V call is TRBV7-9, the J call TRBJ2-1; 8 positions agree with TRBD1. The J segment lost 6 bases and the V segment lost 8 bases, leaving 12 bases of the junction unmatched. There are 15 residues in the CDR3. In germline, CDR1 is SEHNR, CDR2 FQNEAQ (reference sequence). The CDR3 nucleotides are TGTGCCAGCGCTAGGACAGGGTTCTTCTTCAATGAGCAGTTCTTC. This gives the protein CASARTGFFFNEQFF.